The present T cell receptor beta chain was sequenced within a study of T cell responses to AZD1222 COVID-19 vaccine. Study-level points and caveats: Sampling captured repertoires only after the peak T cell response.

Points on this clone: Its antigen is not identified.

Between the trimmed V and J ends, which lost 7 bases and 0 bases, there was a span of 7 bases. This CDR3 contains 13 residues. Germline V lookup: CDR1 MNHEY, CDR2 SMNVEV (reference sequence). Here immunoSEQ multiplex PCR was the method, and the copy in TCRdb shows in-frame clones only, minus some. The sample yields 150,000 to 180,000 clones, less than 90% seen once. The chain uses TRBV27 and TRBJ1-3; the D gene is possibly TRBD1 (5 bases). Sample: peripheral blood, taken after recovery from COVID-19. The clonotype comes from an adult who had recovered from COVID-19. The CDR3 loop is CASNQGSGNTIYF. CDR3 bases: TGTGCCAGCAATCAGGGCTCTGGAAACACCATATATTTT.